This entry features one T cell receptor (beta chain) sequence. Its antigen is undetermined. The data derive from a study of Ad26.COV2.S vaccination and SARS-CoV-2 variants. With 2 bases removed from V and 7 bases from J, the gap between germline ends came to 11 bases. The CDR3 length is 13 residues. Germline V CDR1 and CDR2: KGHSH, LQKENI. Study-level results: Placebo recipients and vaccine recipients were similar in non-spike TCR breadth.

Repertoires were generated with immunoSEQ multiplex PCR, while TCRdb's copy carries only in-frame clones and drops some. In the table there are 320,000 or so clones, 90% of which are singletons. The treatment is: around 19 received Ad26.COV2.S at low or high dose, single or two shots; about 5 received placebo; per-sample allocation not given. The investigators took samples on day 63 after the first vaccine or placebo injection. Immunization relied on an Ad26 vector, which expressed Wuhan-strain SARS-CoV-2 spike. The genes are TRBV18 and TRBJ1-1; D is possibly TRBD1 (5 bases). The source of this sequence is a person aged 18-60 years who received the Ad26.COV2.S COVID-19 vaccine or a placebo. The source material was peripheral blood, sampled in a trial of Ad26.COV2.S vaccine versus placebo. The CDR3 spells CASSPEQGDEAFF. CDR3 nucleotide sequence: TGTGCCAGCTCACCAGAGCAAGGGGATGAAGCTTTCTTT.